Shown below are 30 T cell receptor beta chains from a single sample sequenced in a study of identical twins. TCRdb redid the calling of the 5' RACE reads with MiXCR, one entry per CDR3 protein. The table includes around 1.7 million distinct CDR3 sequences, about 32% detected once. The sequencing sample was made of cord blood. Receptor source: a newborn girl in good health.

The chain couples TRBV7-2 to TRBJ2-1; TRBD2 is a possible D gene (5 bases). The germline CDR1 and CDR2 sequences are SGHTA and FQGNSA. The ends were cut back, 4 bases at V and 4 bases at J, with 14 bases in the middle. This CDR3 has 15 residues. The CDR3 sequence is CASSSSGNKYNEQFF. The CDR3 DNA reads as TGTGCCAGCAGCTCCTCGGGAAATAAGTACAATGAGCAGTTCTTC.

The table lists this clonotype with a few counts. The chain is built from TRBV19 and TRBJ2-5; tentative D call: TRBD2 (6 bases). Germline V CDR1 and CDR2: LNHDA, SQIVND (reference sequence). The CDR3 runs to 14 residues. Trimming removed 4 bases at V and 5 bases at J, with 14 bases between. Here the CDR3 DNA reads TGTGCCAGTAGTAACGGACTACGTTGGGAGACCCAGTACTTC. Translated, it gives CASSNGLRWETQYF.

This chain connects TRBV7-2 to TRBJ2-1, with 10 nucleotides matching TRBD2. The CDR3 has 16 residues. After removal of 0 bases from V and 6 bases from J, the junction contained 5 bases not matched to a gene. Germline lookup yields CDR1 SGHTA and CDR2 FQGNSA. CDR3 protein: CASSLAASGGFNEQFF. The CDR3 DNA reads TGTGCCAGCAGCTTAGCGGCTAGCGGGGGCTTCAATGAGCAGTTCTTC.

V and J are TRBV6-5 and TRBJ2-7; 9 bases agree with TRBD2. The V and J ends lost 0 bases and 1 base, in that order; junction bases with no gene match: 7. Looked up from germline, CDR1 is MNHEY and CDR2 is SVGAGI. The CDR3 runs 17 residues. The CDR3 sequence is CASSYSGGGRGSYEQYF. CDR3 bases: TGTGCCAGCAGTTACTCAGGGGGCGGGAGGGGTTCCTACGAGCAGTACTTC.

A word on this clonotype: The junction does not match germline at one end; this may be a read error. The CDR3 loop reads CSARSPTSGTYNERFF. The CDR3 nucleotides read TGCAGTGCTAGATCTCCAACTAGCGGGACTTACAATGAGCGGTTCTTC. The rearrangement links TRBV20-1 to TRBJ2-1, with 10 bases aligning to TRBD2. CDR1 DFQATT and CDR2 SNEGSKA come from the germline V gene (reference sequence). The CDR3 runs to 16 residues.

The table lists this clonotype with a few counts. The chain is built from TRBV20-1 and TRBJ1-2; no definite D call. The V gene lost 7 bases and the J gene lost 8 bases, with 17 bases spanning the gap. The CDR3 extends over 12 amino acids. Looked up from germline, CDR1 is DFQATT and CDR2 is SNEGSKA (reference sequence). This CDR3 is CSVSTLGYGYTF. As DNA, the CDR3 is TGCAGTGTCTCTACTTTGGGATACGGCTACACCTTC.

The chain carries TRBV28 and TRBJ2-3; 8 bases match TRBD2. Per the germline V gene, CDR1 is MDHEN and CDR2 is SYDVKM. CDR3 size: 15 residues. Trimming took 4 bases from V and 4 from J; bases not matched to a gene: 7. The CDR3 here is CASSWGTRSADTQYF. The CDR3 coding sequence is TGTGCCAGCAGTTGGGGGACTAGATCAGCAGATACGCAGTATTTT.

The genes are TRBV12-3 or TRBV12-4 and TRBJ2-1; D unclear. The length of the CDR3 is 15 residues. V gave up 6 bases and J gave up 3 bases, with 15 bases separating them. The CDR3 sequence: CASRPSAANYNEQFF. The CDR3 region has the DNA TGTGCCAGCAGGCCAAGTGCCGCCAACTACAATGAGCAGTTCTTC.

The rearrangement joins TRBV20-1 to TRBJ2-7; perhaps TRBD2 as D (5 bases). Trimming pared 5 bases from V and 3 bases from J, leaving 14 bases between. CDR3 length equals 13 residues. Germline V gene lookup returns CDR1 DFQATT and CDR2 SNEGSKA (reference sequence). CDR3 residues: CSAPTGTSYEQYF. The CDR3 nucleotides read TGCAGTGCTCCCACGGGTACTAGCTACGAGCAGTACTTC.

The chain uses TRBV20-1 and TRBJ1-6; a weak D match, TRBD1 (6 bases). Trimming took off 0 bases at V and 8 bases at J, with 14 bases between the two ends. The CDR3 has 15 residues. Germline-derived CDR1 and CDR2 are DFQATT and SNEGSKA (reference sequence). DNA of the CDR3: TGCAGTGCTAGAGATCCCAGCAGGGGTGATTCACCCCTCCACTTT. This encodes CSARDPSRGDSPLHF.

J is TRBJ2-1 and V is TRBV28; 9 nucleotides align to TRBD2. The CDR3 runs 15 residues. Germline CDR1 MDHEN, CDR2 SYDVKM. V lost 11 bases and J lost 3; bases outside the gene matches: 11. CDR3: CAHGPPSGVYNEQFF. As DNA, the CDR3 is TGTGCCCACGGCCCCCCTAGCGGGGTCTACAATGAGCAGTTCTTC.

This clonotype was observed a single time. The CDR3 sequence is CASSQDPNAGANVLTF. CDR3 DNA: TGTGCCAGCAGCCAAGATCCTAACGCTGGGGCCAACGTCCTGACTTTC. The chain is built from TRBV4-2 and TRBJ2-6; D unclear. In germline, CDR1 is LGHNA, CDR2 YNFKEQ. Trimming stripped 0 bases from V and 2 bases from J, with 8 bases between. The CDR3 is 16 residues long.

The rearrangement links TRBV4-2 to TRBJ1-4, with TRBD1 matching over 11 bases. Per germline, CDR1 LGHNA and CDR2 YNFKEQ. The V gene end was trimmed by 0 bases and the J gene end by 8 bases; junction bases not matched to a gene: 5. This CDR3 contains 16 residues. The CDR3 DNA is TGTGCCAGCAGCCAAGATCTAGGGACAGGGGGAGAAAAACTGTTTTTT. It codes for CASSQDLGTGGEKLFF.

The sample holds a few counts of this clonotype. The chain joins TRBV2 to TRBJ2-5, with 11 bases that match TRBD2. The length of the CDR3 is 13 residues. The V and J ends lost 10 bases and 3 bases, in that order; junction bases with no gene match: 4. CDR1 SNHLY and CDR2 FYNNEI come from the germline V gene. The CDR3 DNA follows: TGTGCCATACCGACTAGCGGGGAAGAGACCCAGTACTTC. This translates into CAIPTSGEETQYF. The full variable domain, completed using reference TRBV2 and TRBJ2-5, is EPEVTQTPSHQVTQMGQEVILRCVPISNHLYFYWYRQILGQKVEFLVSFYNNEISEKSEIFDDQFSVERPDGSNFTLKIRSTKLEDSAMYFCAIPTSGEETQYFGPGTRLLVL.

This clonotype turned up a few times. CDR3 nucleotide sequence: TGTGCCAGCAGCGGACAGGGAGCTTTCTTT. As protein: CASSGQGAFF. The V call is TRBV7-9, the J call TRBJ1-1; TRBD1 matches 8 bases. Germline V lookup: CDR1 SEHNR, CDR2 FQNEAQ (reference sequence). The CDR3 extends over 10 amino acids. The trim removed 5 bases at V and 10 bases at J, leaving 0 bases unmatched.

CDR3 in amino acids: CASSPTRDHSYNEQFF. The DNA of the CDR3 is TGTGCCAGCAGCCCAACCCGGGACCACTCCTACAATGAGCAGTTCTTC. This sequence joins TRBV21-1 and TRBJ2-1; TRBD1, as called in the table, went unchecked against the DNA. TRBV21-1 is reported as a pseudogene. CDR3 length: 16 residues.

This clonotype was observed a few times. The rearrangement links TRBV27 to TRBJ2-1; the match to TRBD2 covers 8 bases. CDR1 is MNHEY, CDR2 SMNVEV, per germline (reference sequence). Trimming removed 3 bases from V and 4 bases from J; junction bases left unmatched: 5. This CDR3 has 15 residues. The CDR3 sequence is CASSFAGGLYNEQFF. The CDR3 bases are TGTGCCAGCAGTTTTGCGGGGGGACTTTACAATGAGCAGTTCTTC.

The chain recombines TRBV6-1 with TRBJ2-5; 10 bases match TRBD2. V shed 2 bases, J shed 1 base, and the junction held 10 bases outside the gene matches. The germline gives CDR1 MNHNS, CDR2 SASEGT. CDR3 size: 18 residues. The CDR3 DNA reads TGTGCCAGCAGTGAAAGTTGGGGCGTAGCGGGGGGCCAAGAGACCCAGTACTTC. It encodes CASSESWGVAGGQETQYF.

V and J are TRBV6-6 and TRBJ2-7, with 10 bases matching TRBD2. Germline CDR1 is MNHNY and CDR2 is SVGAGI (reference sequence). The CDR3 has 16 residues. J lost 1 base, V lost 2 bases, and 5 bases had no gene match. The CDR3 nucleotides are TGTGCCAGCAGTTACCGACTAGCGGGCATATCCTACGAGCAGTACTTC. This encodes CASSYRLAGISYEQYF.

The CDR3 spells CASSPLNSDGRETQYF. The CDR3 nucleotides are TGTGCCAGCTCACCATTAAATAGTGACGGCCGGGAGACCCAGTACTTC. This chain uses TRBV18 with TRBJ2-5; D unclear. This CDR3 is 16 amino acids long. Germline lookup yields CDR1 KGHSH and CDR2 LQKENI. V was shortened by 2 bases and J by 5 bases, with 18 bases between the two germline ends.

With respect to this clonotype: This sequence may be a read error, since a much larger clone differs from it by one base. V is TRBV27 and J is TRBJ2-1; D unresolved. There are 15 residues in the CDR3. With 6 bases removed from V and 0 bases from J, the gap between germline ends came to 12 bases. From germline, CDR1 is MNHEY and CDR2 SMNVEV (reference sequence). CDR3 nucleotides: TGTGCCAGCAGATTACAGTTTGGCTCCTACAATGAGCAGTTCTTC. It is translated as CASRLQFGSYNEQFF.

This clonotype was seen many times. The genes are TRBV6-5 and TRBJ2-1; D possibly corresponds to TRBD2 (5 bases). CDR1 and CDR2 (germline): MNHEY, SVGAGI. This CDR3 is built from 16 residues. Between the trimmed V and J ends, which lost 11 bases and 3 bases, there was a span of 23 bases. The CDR3 sequence: CAGHRLRAVLYNEQFF. CDR3 bases: TGTGCCGGGCACCGTTTGAGGGCGGTTCTCTACAATGAGCAGTTCTTC.

This clonotype was observed a few times. V is TRBV27 and J is TRBJ2-7; the D gene is possibly TRBD2 (6 bases). The V gene's germline CDR1 is MNHEY and CDR2 SMNVEV (reference sequence). Trimming stripped 3 bases from V and 3 bases from J, with 15 bases between. This CDR3 has 15 amino acids. The CDR3 coding sequence is TGTGCCAGCAGTTTGACGCCAGGAGGGAACTACGAGCAGTACTTC. Residues: CASSLTPGGNYEQYF.

This clonotype occurred a few times. This rearrangement joins TRBV27 to TRBJ2-7; TRBD2 agrees at 7 bases. The CDR3 loop spans 16 amino acids. Looked up from germline, CDR1 is MNHEY and CDR2 is SMNVEV (reference sequence). The V gene end was trimmed by 2 bases and the J gene end by 0 bases; junction bases not matched to a gene: 7. The chain's CDR3 is CASSLRGGGFSYEQYF. CDR3 nucleotides: TGTGCCAGCAGTTTACGTGGCGGGGGTTTCTCCTACGAGCAGTACTTC.

The rearrangement uses TRBV2 and TRBJ2-1; D gene ambiguous. Germline loops: CDR1 SNHLY, CDR2 FYNNEI. The CDR3 runs 16 residues. The ends were cut back, 2 bases at V and 0 bases at J, with 11 bases in the middle. The CDR3 DNA reads as TGTGCCAGCAGTGAACGGCCCGCAAGCTCCTACAATGAGCAGTTCTTC. Protein: CASSERPASSYNEQFF.

This sequence joins TRBV29-1 and TRBJ1-1, with TRBD1 matching over 7 bases. The CDR3 is made up of 13 amino acids. V was pared by 3 bases and J by 1 base, with 2 bases of the junction left unmatched. The germline V gene encodes CDR1 SQVTM and CDR2 ANQGSEA. As DNA, the CDR3 is TGCAGCGTTGACGACAGGGCGAACACTGAAGCTTTCTTT. The encoded protein is CSVDDRANTEAFF.

Ten or more counts support this clonotype. This rearrangement joins TRBV29-1 to TRBJ2-5; TRBD2 aligns across 10 bases. Germline V gene sequence: CDR1 SQVTM, CDR2 ANQGSEA. The V gene end was trimmed by 0 bases and the J gene end by 8 bases; junction bases not matched to a gene: 9. The CDR3 has 15 residues. The CDR3 DNA reads as TGCAGCGTTGAAGATCTAACTAGCGGGGTGGGAACCCAGTACTTC. Its protein is CSVEDLTSGVGTQYF.

This clonotype was picked up a small number of times. The chain uses TRBV29-1 and TRBJ1-1; 9 nucleotides line up with TRBD1. The length of the CDR3 is 13 residues. The V and J ends lost 6 bases and 5 bases, in that order; junction bases with no gene match: 7. Germline V gene data show CDR1 as SQVTM and CDR2 as ANQGSEA. The CDR3 is CSVDRGGRTEAFF. As DNA, the CDR3 is TGCAGCGTCGACAGGGGGGGAAGGACTGAAGCTTTCTTT.

The sample holds a few counts of this clonotype. DNA for the CDR3: TGTGCCAGCACCGGGATCACAGATACGCAGTATTTT. Protein: CASTGITDTQYF. This rearrangement joins TRBV12-3 or TRBV12-4 to TRBJ2-3; a weak D match, TRBD2 (5 bases). V dropped 7 bases and J dropped 2 bases, with 7 bases sitting between them. The CDR3 runs to 12 residues.

A word on this clonotype: Mismatch with germline at one junction end may stem from a read error. V gene TRBV4-2 combines with J gene TRBJ1-1; D not resolved. CDR1 and CDR2 from the germline V gene are LGHNA and YNFKEQ. The CDR3 has 15 amino acids. The CDR3 nucleotides are TGTGCCAGCAGCCAAGATGTAGCCCCGAACGCTGAAGCTTTCTTT. Protein: CASSQDVAPNAEAFF.